The 22 T cell receptor beta chains reported below all come from one sample, sequenced in a study of beta chain features in type 1 diabetes. Of the isolated RNA, all was reverse transcribed, and so the sequenced material was expressed TCRB transcripts. The assay was immunoSEQ multiplex PCR, and TCRdb's table has in-frame clones only and misses some. This repertoire shows hundreds of thousands of clones, over 25% found once; its top ten account for 0.06% to 0.07%. Sequencing was performed on naive CD4+ T cells from blood. The receptors were gathered from a man between 18 and 35 years old in good health.

The table lists this clone with a few counts. This chain connects TRBV9 to TRBJ2-1; a possible D gene is TRBD2 (6 bases). Looked up from germline, CDR1 is SGDLS and CDR2 is YYNGEE. CDR3 length: 17 residues. The ends were cut back, 4 bases at V and 0 bases at J, with 17 bases in the middle. In DNA, the CDR3 is TGTGCCAGCAGCCCCGAAGGTCGGGGGAGCTCCTACAATGAGCAGTTCTTC. It specifies CASSPEGRGSSYNEQFF.

With regard to this clone: Other DNA sequences in the same sample also yield this CDR3. J is TRBJ2-3 and V is TRBV27; 9 bases are a match to TRBD2. Trimming took 6 bases from V and 0 from J; bases not matched to a gene: 1. CDR1 is MNHEY and CDR2 is SMNVEV in the germline V gene (reference sequence). This CDR3 has 14 residues. CDR3 protein: CASRTSGSTDTQYF. The CDR3 DNA reads as TGTGCCAGCAGGACTAGCGGCAGCACAGATACGCAGTATTTT.

The rearrangement joins TRBV14 to TRBJ1-1, with D possibly TRBD1 on 5 matching bases. V was shortened by 6 bases and J by 1 base, with 15 bases between the two germline ends. CDR1 SGHDN and CDR2 FVKESK come from the germline V gene. This CDR3 spans 15 amino acids. The CDR3 loop is CASRPFWGENTEAFF. Written as DNA, the CDR3 is TGTGCCAGCAGACCCTTTTGGGGGGAGAACACTGAAGCTTTCTTT.

The chain has TRBV10-3 and TRBJ2-3; 8 nucleotides agree with TRBD2. The CDR3 is made up of 13 amino acids. Unmatched junction bases numbered 1, after V lost 7 bases and J lost 1 base. Germline CDR1 and CDR2: ENHRY and SYGVKD. CDR3 in DNA: TGTGCCATCACAGCGGGAGGCACAGATACGCAGTATTTT. As protein: CAITAGGTDTQYF.

The CDR3 is CASSRLGQSYEQYF. CDR3 sequence (DNA): TGCGCCAGCAGCCGCCTTGGCCAGAGCTACGAGCAGTACTTC. This chain links TRBV4-3 with TRBJ2-7; D is uncertain. The CDR3 is made up of 14 amino acids. The germline V gene encodes CDR1 LGHNA and CDR2 YSLEER. Trimming took 4 bases from V and 3 from J, leaving 13 bases between them.

The chain uses TRBV9 and TRBJ2-7, with TRBD1 matching 10 bases. The CDR3 spans 15 residues. Trimming took 3 bases from V and 3 from J; bases not matched to a gene: 6. Germline assignment: CDR1 SGDLS and CDR2 YYNGEE. The CDR3 nucleotides are TGTGCCAGCAGCGGCCGGGACAGGGGTATCTACGAGCAGTACTTC. It translates to CASSGRDRGIYEQYF.

Details on this clone: The sample contains more than one DNA sequence encoding this CDR3. The chain uses TRBV9 and TRBJ2-3; D is unclear. The CDR3 totals 13 residues. V lost 0 bases to trimming and J lost 4 bases, with 6 bases between them. The germline V gene has CDR1 SGDLS and CDR2 YYNGEE. In DNA form, the CDR3 reads TGTGCCAGCAGCGTAGTTGGGGCAGATACGCAGTATTTT. Translating it yields CASSVVGADTQYF.

The chain uses TRBV5-1 and TRBJ2-7; 8 bases align to TRBD2. V was clipped by 4 bases and J by 2 bases; unmatched bases: 8. Germline loops: CDR1 SGHRS, CDR2 YFSETQ. The CDR3 runs 15 residues. CDR3 sequence reads: CASSPNLAGTYEQYF. As DNA, the CDR3 is TGCGCCAGCAGCCCTAATTTAGCGGGGACCTACGAGCAGTACTTC. Drawing the rest from reference TRBV5-1 and TRBJ2-7, the complete variable domain is KAGVTQTPRYLIKTRGQQVTLSCSPISGHRSVSWYQQTPGQGLQFLFEYFSETQRNKGNFPGRFSGRQFSNSRSEMNVSTLELGDSALYLCASSPNLAGTYEQYFGPGTRLTVT.

The chain has TRBV11-1 and TRBJ2-7, with 7 nucleotides matching TRBD1. The trim removed 4 bases at V and 3 bases at J, leaving 6 bases unmatched. This CDR3 is 14 amino acids long. Looked up from germline, CDR1 is SGHAT and CDR2 is FQDESV (reference sequence). The CDR3 coding sequence is TGTGCCAGCAGCTCAGACAGGGTATTCTACGAGCAGTACTTC. As protein: CASSSDRVFYEQYF.

This clone was seen only a few times. V and J are TRBV7-2 and TRBJ2-7, with TRBD2 matching over 11 bases. The CDR3 extends over 15 amino acids. The junction had 8 bases not matched to a gene; V was cut back by 4 bases and J by 6 bases. Germline V CDR1 and CDR2: SGHTA, FQGNSA. The CDR3 sequence: CASSSTSGRGSEQYF. CDR3 in DNA: TGTGCCAGCAGCTCTACTAGCGGGAGAGGCTCCGAGCAGTACTTC.

With regard to this clone: The identical CDR3 is also encoded by other nucleotide sequences in the sample. The chain employs TRBV27 and TRBJ2-7; TRBD2 aligns across 9 bases. This CDR3 region has 13 residues. Losses at the gene ends were 5 bases for V and 3 bases for J; bases not matched to a gene: 2. CDR1 and CDR2 (germline): MNHEY, SMNVEV (reference sequence). The CDR3 DNA follows: TGTGCCAGCAGTCCGCGGGAGGGCTACGAGCAGTACTTC. Amino acids: CASSPREGYEQYF.

The rearrangement joins TRBV10-3 to TRBJ2-1; TRBD2 matches at 7 bases. CDR3 length equals 13 residues. V lost 9 bases and J lost 6; bases outside the gene matches: 8. CDR1 is ENHRY, CDR2 SYGVKD, per germline. The CDR3 DNA sequence: TGTGCCATGACCAGCGGGATATCCAATGAGCAGTTCTTC. Its translation: CAMTSGISNEQFF.

The rearrangement links TRBV5-4 to TRBJ2-1; TRBD2 aligns across 10 bases. The trim removed 4 bases at V and 6 bases at J, leaving 10 bases unmatched. There are 16 residues in the CDR3. CDR1 is SGHNT and CDR2 is YYREEE in the germline V gene (reference sequence). The CDR3 nucleotides are TGTGCCAGCAGCCAGGGACTAGCGTCCAGAGTCAATGAGCAGTTCTTC. It is translated as CASSQGLASRVNEQFF.

This chain links TRBV7-2 with TRBJ2-4, with TRBD2 as a possible D gene (5 bases). The CDR3 loop spans 14 amino acids. CDR1 is SGHTA, CDR2 FQGNSA, per germline. V gave up 5 bases and J gave up 7 bases, with 15 bases separating them. CDR3 protein: CASSITGIPNIQYF. As DNA, the CDR3 is TGTGCCAGCAGCATAACCGGGATTCCCAACATTCAGTACTTC. The full variable domain, with the rest looked up from reference TRBV7-2 and TRBJ2-4, is GAGVSQSPSNKVTEKGKDVELRCDPISGHTALYWYRQSLGQGLEFLIYFQGNSAPDKSGLPSDRFSAERTGGSVSTLTIQRTQQEDSAVYLCASSITGIPNIQYFGAGTRLSVL.

This clone was counted a few times. J is TRBJ2-7 and V is TRBV6-1; 9 nucleotides agree with TRBD1. Trimming cost V 3 bases and J 0 bases; bases outside gene matches: 3. The CDR3 has 15 amino acids. The germline V gene encodes CDR1 MNHNS and CDR2 SASEGT. The CDR3 region has the DNA TGTGCCAGCAGTGACGACAGGGGGGCCTCCTACGAGCAGTACTTC. Its protein is CASSDDRGASYEQYF.

This clone came up a few times. The V call is TRBV28, the J call TRBJ1-2; D is undetermined. This CDR3 comprises 17 residues. Deletions cut 7 bases from V and 1 base from J, with 22 bases between. The germline gives CDR1 MDHEN, CDR2 SYDVKM. The CDR3, as DNA: TGTGCCAGCACCCCCCGAGGCCCTGCCTCGGTTAACTATGGCTACACCTTC. Amino acids: CASTPRGPASVNYGYTF.

This clone turned up a few times. Additional DNA sequences in this sample encode the identical CDR3. The chain is built from TRBV29-1 and TRBJ2-2; D call uncertain. Germline CDR1 is SQVTM and CDR2 is ANQGSEA. CDR3 length equals 11 residues. V gave up 7 bases and J gave up 1 base, with 4 bases separating them. The CDR3 sequence: CSARNTGELFF. Here the CDR3 DNA reads TGCAGCGCCCGGAACACCGGGGAGCTGTTTTTT.

The table lists this clone with a few counts. V is TRBV19 and J is TRBJ2-1; TRBD1 matches at 8 bases. The CDR3 extends over 15 amino acids. The germline gives CDR1 LNHDA, CDR2 SQIVND (reference sequence). Trimming cost V 7 bases and J 10 bases; bases outside gene matches: 15. The CDR3 DNA follows: TGTGCCAGTATGGTGACAGGGGCCCCCAGCGGGGAGCAGTTCTTC. It codes for CASMVTGAPSGEQFF.

This chain uses TRBV23-1 with TRBJ2-5; TRBD2 matches 7 bases. TRBV23-1 belongs to the ORF category, with a function that is uncertain. The junction had 12 bases not matched to a gene; V was cut back by 6 bases and J by 5 bases. The CDR3 spans 15 residues. CDR3 region: CASSQGLVLRETQYF. The CDR3 coding sequence is TGCGCCAGCAGCCAAGGACTAGTTTTAAGGGAGACCCAGTACTTC.

The chain recombines TRBV7-7 with TRBJ2-1, with D perhaps given as TRBD1 or TRBD2 (5 bases each). This CDR3 comprises 15 residues. V dropped 1 base and J dropped 5 bases, with 12 bases sitting between them. The V gene's germline CDR1 is SSHAT and CDR2 FNYEAQ (reference sequence). The CDR3 spells CASSLGMGRHNEQFF. In DNA, the CDR3 is TGTGCCAGCAGCTTAGGAATGGGACGCCACAATGAGCAGTTCTTC.

V gene TRBV4-2 combines with J gene TRBJ2-3, with D tentatively TRBD2 (6 bases). V was clipped by 3 bases and J by 5 bases, with 15 bases between them. The CDR3 contains 15 residues. The germline CDR1 and CDR2 sequences are LGHNA and YNFKEQ. CDR3 DNA: TGTGCCAGCAGCCAGGGGACTCGACCGGGAGATACGCAGTATTTT. This translates into CASSQGTRPGDTQYF.

This clone was seen a handful of times. The V call is TRBV28, the J call TRBJ2-5; unclear D gene. The CDR3 runs 11 residues. Germline values: CDR1 MDHEN, CDR2 SYDVKM. V was pared by 5 bases and J by 5 bases, with 6 bases between. The CDR3, as DNA: TGTGCCAGCAGTGAGACGGAGACCCAGTACTTC. Translated: CASSETETQYF.